This T cell receptor beta chain appears in the sequencing data of a study of cytomegalovirus exposure and HLA in healthy donors. These donors were members of the approximately 110-subject validation cohort, a group separate from the approximately 680-subject first cohort. Germline values: CDR1 LGHNA, CDR2 YNFKEQ. J lost 1 base, V lost 1 base, and 5 bases had no gene match. The CDR3 totals 17 residues. Libraries were prepared by immunoSEQ multiplex PCR; TCRdb keeps only in-frame clonotypes and omits some of them. The sample lists approximately 150,000 clones, roughly nine tenths occurring once. The genes are TRBV4-2 and TRBJ2-3; the match to TRBD1 covers 10 bases. Sequenced input: PBMCs. The clonotype originates from a woman in her late teens or twenties in good health and CMV-seropositive. The CDR3 loop reads CASSQGAGTGGTDTQYF. The CDR3 coding sequence is TGTGCCAGCAGCCAAGGGGCTGGGACAGGGGGCACAGATACGCAGTATTTT.